This T cell receptor (beta chain) was observed in a study of human T cells and chemical hapten exposure. Looking at the study overall: Patch testing placed 0.01% DPC on the upper back, with readings at 6 days. Patients were mainly female, each with alopecia areata, totalis or universalis.

Time point here: patch test 2, 6 weeks after DPC sensitization. Treatment defined: therapeutic diphenylcyclopropenone sensitization with weekly scalp DPC. Patients had alopecia, were aged 18 to 70, and were not pregnant. This clonotype was counted at least ten times. V was clipped by 5 bases and J by 3 bases; unmatched bases: 10. The CDR3 is 16 amino acids. The library gave individual cDNA molecules unique molecular identifiers. TCRdb re-called the RACE reads with MiXCR, one entry per CDR3 protein. This sample carries tens of thousands of distinct CDR3 sequences, roughly 9.6% of them seen once, and the ten largest clones take 2.2%.

This receptor was obtained from a man aged 35 to 55 with alopecia areata. Some clones in this sample may be carry-over from other donors' samples. The chain carries TRBV12-3 or TRBV12-4 and TRBJ1-1; 9 bases map to TRBD1. This material consisted of whole blood, taken in connection with sensitization to the hapten diphenylcyclopropenone (DPC). The CDR3 DNA reads TGTGCCAGCAGTCCGGGACAGGGCCCCCGTGACACTGAAGCTTTCTTT. It specifies CASSPGQGPRDTEAFF.